The 12 T cell receptor beta chains below all came from one sample that was sequenced in a study of blood T cell repertoires in COVID-19. Libraries were prepared by immunoSEQ multiplex PCR; TCRdb keeps only in-frame clonotypes and omits some of them. The sample lists hundreds of thousands of clones, about 90% occurring once. The sequenced sample consisted of peripheral blood. The receptors shown here come from a woman aged 25 to 39 with COVID-19, enrolled during active disease.

The rearrangement links TRBV27 to TRBJ2-7; tentatively, D is TRBD1 (6 bases). Trimming pared 7 bases from V and 9 bases from J, leaving 22 bases between. The CDR3 is made up of 14 amino acids. CDR1 and CDR2 from the germline V gene are MNHEY and SMNVEV (reference sequence). CDR3 loop: CASTRGQYGPPQYV. The DNA for the CDR3 is TGTGCCAGCACCCGTGGACAGTATGGTCCGCCGCAGTACGTC.

This chain joins TRBV19 and TRBJ2-3; 10 nucleotides line up with TRBD2. The CDR3 sequence is 17 residues long. Germline V gene sequence: CDR1 LNHDA, CDR2 SQIVND (reference sequence). J lost 1 base, V lost 6 bases, and 10 bases had no gene match. In DNA, the CDR3 is TGTGCCAGTAGCCGTTCCGGGACTAGCGCCGGCACAGATACGCAGTATTTT. It yields the protein CASSRSGTSAGTDTQYF.

The chain joins TRBV29-1 to TRBJ2-5, with 7 bases aligning to TRBD2. The V gene's germline CDR1 is SQVTM and CDR2 ANQGSEA. The CDR3 contains 14 residues. J gave up 0 bases and V 7 bases, and 8 bases lay outside the gene matches. CDR3 protein: CSAGGRAYQETQYF. CDR3 nucleotide sequence: TGCAGCGCTGGGGGGAGGGCGTACCAAGAGACCCAGTACTTC.

This clone was recorded a few times. The chain is built from TRBV13 and TRBJ1-3; maybe TRBD1 (5 bases). V was pared by 4 bases and J by 5 bases, with 24 bases between. The CDR3 has 18 amino acids. Germline lookup yields CDR1 PRHDT and CDR2 FYEKMQ (reference sequence). The CDR3 spells CASSSPLRTPTRRNTIYF. CDR3 coding DNA: TGTGCCAGCAGCTCGCCTTTACGGACACCCACGCGGCGAAACACCATATATTTT.

J is TRBJ2-1 and V is TRBV5-4, with 12 bases that match TRBD2. The germline V gene encodes CDR1 SGHNT and CDR2 YYREEE (reference sequence). Trimming took 3 bases from V and 7 from J; bases not matched to a gene: 5. This CDR3 has 15 residues. The CDR3 region is CASSSRTSGNNEQFF. DNA for the CDR3: TGTGCCAGCAGCTCAAGGACTAGCGGGAATAATGAGCAGTTCTTC.

V and J are TRBV7-2 and TRBJ2-2; 7 positions match TRBD1. With V trimmed by 1 base and J by 6 bases, 5 bases remained unmatched. The length of the CDR3 is 15 residues. Looked up from germline, CDR1 is SGHTA and CDR2 is FQGNSA. CDR3 protein: CASSLGKGAPGELFF. The CDR3 nucleotides read TGTGCCAGCAGCTTAGGAAAGGGGGCCCCCGGGGAGCTGTTTTTT.

The chain couples TRBV12-3 or TRBV12-4 to TRBJ1-1; 7 bases are a match to TRBD1. The junction had 3 bases not matched to a gene; V was cut back by 1 base and J by 7 bases. The CDR3 totals 13 residues. In nucleotides, the CDR3 is TGTGCCAGCAGTTTAGTTAGGGGGCGTGAAGCTTTCTTT. Protein: CASSLVRGREAFF.

On this clone: The same CDR3 also results from other DNA sequences found in this sample. This chain joins TRBV29-1 and TRBJ1-3; possible D gene TRBD1, 5 bases. Germline CDR1 is SQVTM and CDR2 is ANQGSEA. The CDR3 is 14 residues long. With 6 bases removed from V and 0 bases from J, the gap between germline ends came to 12 bases. The CDR3 loop reads CSVDPTGSGNTIYF. Written as DNA, the CDR3 is TGCAGCGTCGACCCTACAGGCTCTGGAAACACCATATATTTT.

The chain joins TRBV28 to TRBJ2-6; TRBD1 agrees at 8 bases. V lost 5 bases and J lost 4; bases outside the gene matches: 4. The CDR3 extends over 15 amino acids. Germline values: CDR1 MDHEN, CDR2 SYDVKM. The CDR3 coding sequence is TGTGCCAGCAGTGACAGGGGCTACGGGGCCAACGTCCTGACTTTC. Protein product: CASSDRGYGANVLTF.

This chain joins TRBV10-3 and TRBJ2-1; 7 nucleotides line up with TRBD2. V lost 4 bases, J lost 6 bases, and 6 bases stayed unmatched. Germline V gene lookup returns CDR1 ENHRY and CDR2 SYGVKD. This CDR3 contains 14 residues. CDR3 in amino acids: CAISVAGVGNEQFF. CDR3 in DNA: TGTGCCATCAGTGTCGCGGGAGTGGGCAATGAGCAGTTCTTC.

V and J are TRBV5-6 and TRBJ1-5; 9 positions agree with TRBD1. CDR1 is SGHDT, CDR2 YYEEEE, per germline. The CDR3 is 15 amino acids. Unmatched junction bases numbered 3, after V lost 1 base and J lost 4 bases. CDR3 nucleotide sequence: TGTGCCAGCAGCTTGTTCGGGACAGGGAATCAGCCCCAGCATTTT. Translated: CASSLFGTGNQPQHF.

The rearrangement joins TRBV11-3 to TRBJ2-5, with D perhaps matching TRBD2 (5 bases). Germline V gives CDR1 SGHNT, CDR2 YENEEA. The CDR3 extends over 14 amino acids. The V end was cut by 5 bases, the J end by 4 bases, with 14 bases between. The CDR3, as DNA: TGTGCCAGCAGCCACCCCAGCGGTATAGAGACCCAGTACTTC. Residues: CASSHPSGIETQYF.